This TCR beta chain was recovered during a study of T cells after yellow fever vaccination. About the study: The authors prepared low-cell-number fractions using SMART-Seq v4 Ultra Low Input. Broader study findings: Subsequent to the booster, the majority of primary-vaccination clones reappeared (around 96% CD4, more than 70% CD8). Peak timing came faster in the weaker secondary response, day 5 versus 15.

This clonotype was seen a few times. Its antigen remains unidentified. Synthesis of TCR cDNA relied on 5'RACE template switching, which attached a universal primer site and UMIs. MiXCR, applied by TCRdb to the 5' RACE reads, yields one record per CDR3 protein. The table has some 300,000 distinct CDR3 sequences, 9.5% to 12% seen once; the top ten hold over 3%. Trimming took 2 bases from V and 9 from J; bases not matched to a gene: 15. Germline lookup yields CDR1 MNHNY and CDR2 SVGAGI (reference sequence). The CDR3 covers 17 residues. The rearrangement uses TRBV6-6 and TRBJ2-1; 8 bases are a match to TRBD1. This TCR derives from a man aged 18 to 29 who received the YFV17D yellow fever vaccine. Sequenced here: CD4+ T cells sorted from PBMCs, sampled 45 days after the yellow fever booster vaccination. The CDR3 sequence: CASSYLGGPPGQGEQFF. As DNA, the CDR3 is TGTGCCAGCAGTTACCTCGGGGGCCCCCCTGGACAGGGTGAGCAGTTCTTC.